This T cell receptor beta chain was recorded in a study of T-cell reconstitution after alpha-beta-depleted transplantation in children. In its sample, this clonotype was seen a few times. The antigen is not known. Unique molecular identifiers were incorporated during preparation of the TCRbeta library. Using its own MiXCR run on the PCR reads, TCRdb lists one record per CDR3 protein. The top ten hold 28% of the sample, which has a few hundred thousand distinct CDR3 sequences, roughly 11% seen once. Study-wide findings and caveats: By one year post-transplant, T-cell counts and diversity largely arose from T cells that were newly produced. Surviving recipient cells, namely T cells and thymic progenitors, were the source of high day-60 TCRbeta diversity in some patients. Reportedly, only several hundred clones from non-depleted graft cells drove alpha-beta T-cell counts at about two months.

The CDR3 sequence is 12 residues long. The trim removed 5 bases at V and 12 bases at J, leaving 9 bases unmatched. CDR1 and CDR2 from the germline V gene are LNHDA and SQIVND (reference sequence). The sequence derives from a child younger than two with acute myeloid leukemia, due to receive a stem cell transplant. This chain uses TRBV19 with TRBJ1-2, with 7 nucleotides matching TRBD1. Sequenced here: PBMCs, sampled before TCRalphabeta/CD19-depleted stem cell transplant. The CDR3 reads CASSLRDSGNTF. CDR3 nucleotide sequence: TGTGCCAGTAGTCTCCGGGACAGCGGTAACACCTTC.